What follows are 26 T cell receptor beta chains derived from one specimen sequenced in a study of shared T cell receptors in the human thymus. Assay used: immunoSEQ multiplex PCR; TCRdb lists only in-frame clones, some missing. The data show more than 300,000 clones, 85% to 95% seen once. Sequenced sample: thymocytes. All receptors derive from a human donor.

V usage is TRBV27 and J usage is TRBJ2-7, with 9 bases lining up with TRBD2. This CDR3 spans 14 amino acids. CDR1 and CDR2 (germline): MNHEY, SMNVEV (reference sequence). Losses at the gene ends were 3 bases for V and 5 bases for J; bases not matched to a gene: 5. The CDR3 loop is CASSFLRTSDEQYF. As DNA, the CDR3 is TGTGCCAGCAGTTTTCTCAGGACTAGCGACGAGCAGTACTTC.

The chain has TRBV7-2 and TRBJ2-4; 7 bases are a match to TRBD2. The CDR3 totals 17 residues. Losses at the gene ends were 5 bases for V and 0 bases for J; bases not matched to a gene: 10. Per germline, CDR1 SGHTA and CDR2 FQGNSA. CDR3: CASSLGKRDIAKNIQYF. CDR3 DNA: TGTGCCAGCAGCCTAGGCAAGCGGGATATAGCCAAAAACATTCAGTACTTC.

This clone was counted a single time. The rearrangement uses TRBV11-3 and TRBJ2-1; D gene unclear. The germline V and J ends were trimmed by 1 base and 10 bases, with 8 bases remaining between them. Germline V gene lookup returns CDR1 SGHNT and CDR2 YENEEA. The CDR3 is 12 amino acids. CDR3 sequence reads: CASSLVGQEQFF. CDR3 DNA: TGTGCCAGCAGCTTAGTCGGTCAGGAGCAGTTCTTC.

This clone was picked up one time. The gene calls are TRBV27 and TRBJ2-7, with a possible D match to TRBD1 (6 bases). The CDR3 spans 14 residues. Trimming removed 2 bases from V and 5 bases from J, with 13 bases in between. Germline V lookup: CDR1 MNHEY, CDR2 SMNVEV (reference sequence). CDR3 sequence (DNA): TGTGCCAGCAGTTTAATGACAGGTCCCCACGAGCAGTACTTC. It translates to CASSLMTGPHEQYF.

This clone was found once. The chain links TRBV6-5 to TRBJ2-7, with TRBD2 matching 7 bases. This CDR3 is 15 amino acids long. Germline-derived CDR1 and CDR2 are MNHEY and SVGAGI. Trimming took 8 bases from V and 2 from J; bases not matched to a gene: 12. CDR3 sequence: CASSKRASGAYEQYF. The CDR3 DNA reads TGTGCCAGCTCCAAACGGGCTAGCGGAGCCTACGAGCAGTACTTC.

CDR3 sequence: CASSLGRVDGNTIYF. CDR3 nucleotide sequence: TGTGCCAGCAGCTTGGGAAGGGTGGATGGAAACACCATATATTTT. This chain joins TRBV5-5 and TRBJ1-3; no clear D gene. The ends were cut back, 0 bases at V and 3 bases at J, with 10 bases in the middle. CDR1 is SGHKS, CDR2 YYEKEE, per germline (reference sequence). The CDR3 loop spans 15 amino acids. Using reference TRBV5-5 and TRBJ1-3 for the parts outside the CDR3, the full variable domain is DAGVTQSPTHLIKTRGQQVTLRCSPISGHKSVSWYQQVLGQGPQFIFQYYEKEERGRGNFPDRFSARQFPNYSSELNVNALLLGDSALYLCASSLGRVDGNTIYFGEGSWLTVV.

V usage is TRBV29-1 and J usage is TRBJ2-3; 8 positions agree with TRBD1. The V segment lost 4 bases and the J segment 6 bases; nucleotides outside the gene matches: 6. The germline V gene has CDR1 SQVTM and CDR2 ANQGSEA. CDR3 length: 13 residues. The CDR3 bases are TGCAGCGTTGGGACAGGGTTGAGGGATACGCAGTATTTT. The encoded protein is CSVGTGLRDTQYF.

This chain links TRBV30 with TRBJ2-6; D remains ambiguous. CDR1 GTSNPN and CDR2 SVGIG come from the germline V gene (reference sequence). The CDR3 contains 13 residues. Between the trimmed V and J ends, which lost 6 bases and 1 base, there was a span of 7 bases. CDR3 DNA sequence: TGTGCCTGTCAACGTTCTGGGGCCAACGTCCTGACTTTC. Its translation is CACQRSGANVLTF.

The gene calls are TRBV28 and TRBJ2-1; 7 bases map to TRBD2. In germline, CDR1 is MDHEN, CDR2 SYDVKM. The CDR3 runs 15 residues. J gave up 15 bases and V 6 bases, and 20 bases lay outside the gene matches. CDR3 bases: TGTGCCAGCAGATTAACTAGCGCCCCTCCTAGGGGTACGTTCTTC. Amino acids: CASRLTSAPPRGTFF.

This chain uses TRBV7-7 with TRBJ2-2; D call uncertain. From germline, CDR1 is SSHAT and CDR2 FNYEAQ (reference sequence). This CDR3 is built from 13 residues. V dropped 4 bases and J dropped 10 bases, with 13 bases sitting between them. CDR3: CASSYILFMELFF. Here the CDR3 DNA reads TGTGCCAGCAGCTATATATTGTTTATGGAGCTGTTTTTT.

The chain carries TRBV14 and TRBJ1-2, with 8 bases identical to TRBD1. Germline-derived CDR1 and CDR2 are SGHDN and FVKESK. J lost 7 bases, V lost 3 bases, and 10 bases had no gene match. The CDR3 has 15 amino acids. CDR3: CASSQTTGAEGGYTF. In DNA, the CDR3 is TGTGCCAGCAGCCAGACGACAGGGGCCGAGGGTGGCTACACCTTC.

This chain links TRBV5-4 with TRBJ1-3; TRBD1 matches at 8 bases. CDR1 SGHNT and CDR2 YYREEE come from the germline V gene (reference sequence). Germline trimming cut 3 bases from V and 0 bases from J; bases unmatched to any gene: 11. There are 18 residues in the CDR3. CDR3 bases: TGTGCCAGCAGCTCTGGACAGGGCGATAAGCTCTCTGGAAACACCATATATTTT. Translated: CASSSGQGDKLSGNTIYF.

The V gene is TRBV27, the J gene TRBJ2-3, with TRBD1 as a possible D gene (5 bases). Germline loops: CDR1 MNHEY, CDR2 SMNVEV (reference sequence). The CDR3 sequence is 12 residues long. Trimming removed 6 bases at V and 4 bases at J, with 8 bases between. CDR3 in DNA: TGTGCCAGCAGGGGGCAAGCAGATACGCAGTATTTT. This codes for CASRGQADTQYF.

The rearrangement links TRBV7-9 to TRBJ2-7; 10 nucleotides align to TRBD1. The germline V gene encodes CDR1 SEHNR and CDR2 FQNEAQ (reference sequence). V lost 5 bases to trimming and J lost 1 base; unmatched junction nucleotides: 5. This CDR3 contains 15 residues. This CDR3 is CASSQRQGASYEQYF. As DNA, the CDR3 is TGTGCCAGCAGCCAGCGACAGGGGGCATCCTACGAGCAGTACTTC.

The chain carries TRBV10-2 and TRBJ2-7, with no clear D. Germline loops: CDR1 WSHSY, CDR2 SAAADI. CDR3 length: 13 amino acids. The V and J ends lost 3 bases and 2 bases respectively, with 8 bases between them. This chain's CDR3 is CASSELPTYEQYF. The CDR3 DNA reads TGCGCCAGCAGTGAACTACCCACCTACGAGCAGTACTTC.

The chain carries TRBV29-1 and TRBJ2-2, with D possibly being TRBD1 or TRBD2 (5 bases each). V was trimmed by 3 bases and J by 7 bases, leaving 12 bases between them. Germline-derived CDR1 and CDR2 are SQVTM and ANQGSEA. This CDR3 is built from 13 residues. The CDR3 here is CSVDGYGGGELFF. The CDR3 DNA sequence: TGCAGCGTTGACGGATATGGGGGCGGGGAGCTGTTTTTT.

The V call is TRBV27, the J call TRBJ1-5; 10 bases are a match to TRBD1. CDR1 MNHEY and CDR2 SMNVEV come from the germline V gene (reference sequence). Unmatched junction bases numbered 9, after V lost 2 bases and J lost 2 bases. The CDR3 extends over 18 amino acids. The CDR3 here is CASSLGRDRGVGNQPQHF. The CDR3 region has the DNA TGTGCCAGCAGTTTAGGGCGGGACAGGGGAGTAGGCAATCAGCCCCAGCATTTT.

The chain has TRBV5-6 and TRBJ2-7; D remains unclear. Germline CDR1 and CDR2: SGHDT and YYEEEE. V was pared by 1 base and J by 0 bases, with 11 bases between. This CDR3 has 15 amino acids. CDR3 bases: TGTGCCAGCAGCTTGCGCGGTCCGCTCTCCTACGAGCAGTACTTC. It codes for CASSLRGPLSYEQYF.

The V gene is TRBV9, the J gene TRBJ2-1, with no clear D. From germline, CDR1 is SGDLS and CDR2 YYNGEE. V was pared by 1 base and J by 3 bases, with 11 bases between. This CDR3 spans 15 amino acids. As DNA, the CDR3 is TGTGCCAGCAGCGTATCAACGGACGGCTACAATGAGCAGTTCTTC. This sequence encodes CASSVSTDGYNEQFF.

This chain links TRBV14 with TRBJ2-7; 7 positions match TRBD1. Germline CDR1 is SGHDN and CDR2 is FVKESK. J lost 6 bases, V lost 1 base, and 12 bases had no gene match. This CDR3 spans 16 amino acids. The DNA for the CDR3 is TGTGCCAGCAGCCAAGGAACGACAGGGAGTAGGGGCGAGCAGTACTTC. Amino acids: CASSQGTTGSRGEQYF.

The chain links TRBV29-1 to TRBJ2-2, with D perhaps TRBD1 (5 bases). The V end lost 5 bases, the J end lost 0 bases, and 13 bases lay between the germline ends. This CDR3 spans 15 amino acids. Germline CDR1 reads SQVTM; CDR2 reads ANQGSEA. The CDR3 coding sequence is TGCAGCGTTAGGGATAGGGGCCCGAACACCGGGGAGCTGTTTTTT. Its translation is CSVRDRGPNTGELFF.

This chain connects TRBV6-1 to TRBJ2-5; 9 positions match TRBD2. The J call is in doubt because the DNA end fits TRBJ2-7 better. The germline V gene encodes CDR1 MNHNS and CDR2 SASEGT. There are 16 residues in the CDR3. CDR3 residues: CASSEATSGSYYEQYF. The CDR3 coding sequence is TGTGCCAGCAGTGAAGCTACTAGCGGGTCCTACTACGAGCAGTACTTC.

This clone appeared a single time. DNA for the CDR3: TGTGCCAGCAGTTTACCGTTAATCAGGCAGTATTTT. Protein product: CASSLPLIRQYF. V is TRBV28 and J is TRBJ2-3; no reliable D call. CDR1 is MDHEN and CDR2 is SYDVKM in the germline V gene. V was cut by 2 bases and J by 11 bases, with 11 bases left in between. The CDR3 totals 12 residues. The variable domain in full, completed from reference TRBV28 and TRBJ2-3, reads DVKVTQSSRYLVKRTGEKVFLECVQDMDHENMFWYRQDPGLGLRLIYFSYDVKMKEKGDIPEGYSVSREKKERFSLILESASTNQTSMYLCASSLPLIRQYFGPGTRLTVL.

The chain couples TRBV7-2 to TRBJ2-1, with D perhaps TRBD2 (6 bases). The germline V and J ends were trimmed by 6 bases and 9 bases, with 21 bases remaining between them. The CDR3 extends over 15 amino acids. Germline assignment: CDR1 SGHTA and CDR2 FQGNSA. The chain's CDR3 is CASRTEAGKSSEQFF. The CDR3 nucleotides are TGTGCCAGCAGGACGGAGGCGGGGAAGTCCAGTGAGCAGTTCTTC.

In nucleotides, the CDR3 is TGTGCCAGCAGTACCTCCGGGACAGGGGACGCAGGCGAGCAGTACTTC. Residues: CASSTSGTGDAGEQYF. The chain couples TRBV9 to TRBJ2-7; 10 nucleotides agree with TRBD1. V was pared by 5 bases and J by 6 bases, with 14 bases of the junction left unmatched. The germline V gene has CDR1 SGDLS and CDR2 YYNGEE. This CDR3 contains 16 residues.

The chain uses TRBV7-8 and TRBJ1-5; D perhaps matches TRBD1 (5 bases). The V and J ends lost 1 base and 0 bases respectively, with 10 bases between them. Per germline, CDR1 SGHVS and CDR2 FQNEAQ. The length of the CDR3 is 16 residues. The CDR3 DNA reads TGTGCCAGCAGCTTAGGACAGTTTTATAGCAATCAGCCCCAGCATTTT. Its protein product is CASSLGQFYSNQPQHF.